The sequence of this TCR beta chain was determined in a study of T cells after yellow fever vaccination. Using its own MiXCR run on the 5' RACE reads, TCRdb lists one record per CDR3 protein. The profile shows around 67,000 distinct CDR3 sequences, around 6.9% of them singletons. Between the trimmed V and J ends, which lost 0 bases and 3 bases, there was a span of 14 bases. This CDR3 comprises 16 residues. The germline V gene encodes CDR1 MNHEY and CDR2 SVGAGI. This clonotype was seen a few times. The sample in question was CD8+ T cells sorted from PBMCs, obtained 5 to 6 days after the first yellow fever vaccination. The source is a man aged 18-30 years who received the YFV17D yellow fever vaccine. The gene calls are TRBV6-5 and TRBJ2-5; no clear D. The DNA for the CDR3 is TGTGCCAGCAGTTACTCGGTGGGCATAGCCAAAGAGACCCAGTACTTC. Translating gives CASSYSVGIAKETQYF.